Reported below is one T cell receptor delta chain. This clone turned up a few times. Its antigen is not yet known. Per-base quality was not reported, and no clone a single base away is much larger than it. The data were taken from a study of Vδ1+ human thymocytes (dated by TCRdb to 2016 to 2018). Context from the whole study: As a data resource, the study described the mRNA-level TRG and TRD CDR3 repertoires found in highly purified Vdelta1+ thymocytes taken from young children. Validation of the multiplex-based CDR3 amplicon strategy against 5'RACE-based CDR3 amplicon generation methods had been performed previously. Points the paper makes about the study in general: Because no clustering by age or sex was observed, donors were not stratified by these variables in the analyses. Numerous TRG clonotypes were shared among donors (up to roughly 7x10^3), while TRD repertoires were essentially private (a maximum of 116 shared). Unlike the oligoclonal repertoires in peripheral blood, the thymic TRG and TRD repertoires appeared highly polyclonal, with Gaussian CDR3 length distributions. Because unexpected Vdelta2 sequences could lead to misinterpretation of bulk repertoire data, the authors recommended using highly purified populations and single-cell validation. Although sort purity was high, approximately 18% of thymic TRD sequences were Vdelta2 (with a few Vdelta3), in contrast to the peripheral blood Vdelta1+ controls.

RNA was isolated using the RNeasy mini kit, and reverse transcription was performed with Superscript III. CDR3 amplicons were generated by multiplex PCR with pooled V-gene forward primers and a constant-region reverse primer carrying Illumina adaptor overhangs. Amplicons were gel-purified, then indexed with Nextera index primers over about 8 extra PCR cycles and purified with AMPure XP beads. The libraries were sequenced on an Illumina MiSeq using paired-end 250 bp reads, dual indexing and a roughly 21% PhiX spike-in. The authors' analysis ran thus. FastQC was used to check read quality, and ea-utils fastq-join was used to merge TRG read pairs. Sequences were annotated with IMGT/HighV-QUEST, keeping only productive sequences with unambiguous V-gene assignment; clonotypes were defined by identical CDR3 sequence. VDJtools 1.1.1, tcR 2.2.3, Treemap and vegan Shannon diversity in R 3.4.4 were used for downstream analysis. TCRdb reprocessed the public data with the CATT caller; entries with the same nucleotide sequence were combined afterwards. The V and J calls reflect TCRdb's pipeline rather than the authors' work. This sample holds 80,000 or so delta-chain clones; about 30% were observed only once. The top ten hold about 0.24% of the sample.

The CDR3 starts with the cysteine, ends with the phenylalanine, and has 19 residues. Only the CDR3 DNA stays, 57 bases, in frame from base 1. From a lookup of the germline V gene, CDR1 and CDR2 are TSWWSYY and QGS. Trimming costs V 0 bases and J 0 bases, and their ends lie 20 bases apart. Thymic samples were depleted of alphabeta T cells, then CD3+ TCRVdelta1+ TCRVdelta2- thymocytes were FACS-sorted. The purity of the sorted Vdelta1+ thymocytes was between roughly 97% and 99.6%. Thymic specimens were obtained from fewer than ten paediatric patients, aged from roughly 5 days to 16 months, who were undergoing corrective cardiac surgery. Thymic tissue was dispersed and mononuclear cells isolated on a Histopaque-1077 density gradient. For staining, the antibodies used were anti-TCRVdelta1 clone TS8.2, anti-TCRVdelta2 clone B6, anti-CD3 clone HIT3a and anti-TCRalphabeta clone IP26.

Sequencing was performed on Vdelta1+ gamma-delta thymocytes from the thymus. This sample's cell subset or site label indicates: FACS-sorted CD3+ TCRalphabeta- TCRVdelta1+ TCRVdelta2- thymocytes. This receptor chain uses TRDV1 and TRDJ1; confidence is insufficient to name the D gene. The clonotype originates from a boy under two years old who had congenital heart surgery. The nucleotide sequence is given as TGTGCTCTTGGGGAACTGCGTTTTCTGAGCGTGAGGTACACCGATAAACTCATCTTT. Translated, it gives CALGELRFLSVRYTDKLIF.